These 25 T cell receptor beta chains share one sample of origin, sequenced in a study of blood T cell repertoires in COVID-19. Assay: immunoSEQ multiplex PCR; the TCRdb copy retains only in-frame clones and omits some. The table shows roughly 350,000 clones, with about 90% occurring only once. Specimen: peripheral blood. Receptors were obtained from a woman aged 18-35 years who had recovered from COVID-19.

This clone showed up many times. In DNA form, the CDR3 reads TGTGCCAGCAGCTTACCGGGTAGCGGGGCGAATAGAAACACAGATACGCAGTATTTT. Its translation: CASSLPGSGANRNTDTQYF. This chain joins TRBV7-9 and TRBJ2-3; 8 bases match TRBD2. J gave up 2 bases and V 2 bases, and 15 bases lay outside the gene matches. Per the germline V gene, CDR1 is SEHNR and CDR2 is FQNEAQ (reference sequence). This CDR3 region has 19 residues.

The CDR3 DNA follows: TGTGCAAGTCGCTTAGCCCCTATCAGGGGCTCCTACAATGAGCAGTTCTTC. This codes for CASRLAPIRGSYNEQFF. The rearrangement links TRBV12-2 to TRBJ2-1; TRBD1 reflects the table's D call only, with no check against the DNA. TRBV12-2 is tagged as a pseudogene. This CDR3 region has 17 residues.

The chain links TRBV6-2 or TRBV6-3 to TRBJ1-6; tentatively, D is TRBD1 (6 bases). The CDR3 is 16 residues long. CDR1 MNHEY and CDR2 SVGEGT come from the germline V gene. V gave up 6 bases and J gave up 6 bases, with 18 bases separating them. The CDR3 reads CASSPTRRGVNSPLHF. In DNA form, the CDR3 reads TGTGCCAGCAGCCCTACCCGCAGGGGTGTTAATTCACCCCTCCACTTT.

The chain carries TRBV9 and TRBJ2-3; no definite D call. This CDR3 comprises 13 residues. V lost 0 bases, J lost 4 bases, and 6 bases lay in between. Germline CDR1 is SGDLS and CDR2 is YYNGEE. CDR3 sequence reads: CASSVGGPDTQYF. The CDR3 DNA is TGTGCCAGCAGCGTAGGCGGTCCAGATACGCAGTATTTT.

The chain links TRBV6-5 to TRBJ1-4; D gene unclear. The germline CDR1 and CDR2 sequences are MNHEY and SVGAGI. The CDR3 is 13 residues long. V was cut by 8 bases and J by 9 bases, with 16 bases left in between. DNA for the CDR3: TGTGCCAGCCTAGGCACTAATGAAAAAAAACTGTTTTTT. It is translated as CASLGTNEKKLFF.

This sequence joins TRBV6-1 and TRBJ2-3; 8 bases are shared with TRBD2. This CDR3 is built from 15 residues. V gave up 1 base and J gave up 8 bases; unmatched junction bases: 8. In germline, CDR1 is MNHNS, CDR2 SASEGT. CDR3 sequence (DNA): TGTGCCAGCAGTGAAGGAGCGGGAGACGCGGCTACGCAGTATTTT. Its protein product is CASSEGAGDAATQYF.

The chain combines TRBV5-8 with TRBJ1-4; 7 positions agree with TRBD1. There are 14 residues in the CDR3. Germline-derived CDR1 and CDR2 are SGHTS and YDEGEE. Trimming at V came to 3 bases and at J to 6 bases, leaving 5 bases not matched to a gene. The DNA of the CDR3 is TGTGCCAGCAGCTGGGGAACAGGGGATGAAAAACTGTTTTTT. It yields the protein CASSWGTGDEKLFF.

This chain joins TRBV18 and TRBJ2-3; TRBD2 matches at 8 bases. In germline, CDR1 is KGHSH, CDR2 LQKENI. J was trimmed by 5 bases and V by 0 bases; bases with no gene match: 7. The CDR3 length is 16 residues. The CDR3 nucleotides are TGTGCCAGCTCACCACCGGAGCGGGAGTTGATAGATACGCAGTATTTT. Translated: CASSPPERELIDTQYF.

The rearrangement links TRBV28 to TRBJ1-1; 8 bases align to TRBD1. CDR3 size: 15 residues. V lost 5 bases and J lost 4; bases outside the gene matches: 9. CDR1 is MDHEN, CDR2 SYDVKM, per germline. The CDR3 DNA follows: TGTGCCAGCAGTGCACACCAGGGGGCGCGCACTGAAGCTTTCTTT. The encoded protein is CASSAHQGARTEAFF.

V and J are TRBV3-1 (or the pseudogene TRBV3-2) and TRBJ2-1, with D uncertain. The germline V gene has CDR1 LGHDT and CDR2 YNNKEL (reference sequence). The length of the CDR3 is 15 residues. V dropped 0 bases and J dropped 6 bases, with 12 bases sitting between them. The CDR3 DNA follows: TGTGCCAGCAGCCAAGATAACTATCCCGGCAATGAGCAGTTCTTC. Amino acid sequence: CASSQDNYPGNEQFF.

A few counts support this clone. The V and J genes are TRBV7-2 and TRBJ1-5; a weak D match, TRBD1 (5 bases). CDR3 length: 16 residues. The germline V gene has CDR1 SGHTA and CDR2 FQGNSA. V was cut by 3 bases and J by 6 bases, with 18 bases left in between. CDR3 protein: CASSLGEGRSGQPQHF. Written as DNA, the CDR3 is TGTGCCAGCAGCTTGGGGGAGGGGAGGTCGGGTCAGCCCCAGCATTTT. Complete variable domain (other parts from reference TRBV7-2 and TRBJ1-5): GAGVSQSPSNKVTEKGKDVELRCDPISGHTALYWYRQSLGQGLEFLIYFQGNSAPDKSGLPSDRFSAERTGGSVSTLTIQRTQQEDSAVYLCASSLGEGRSGQPQHFGDGTRLSIL.

The V and J genes are TRBV15 and TRBJ2-3; a weak D match, TRBD1 (6 bases). Per germline, CDR1 LNHNV and CDR2 YYDKDF (reference sequence). The CDR3 is 14 amino acids. The V end lost 1 base, the J end lost 5 bases, and 10 bases lay between the germline ends. In DNA, the CDR3 is TGTGCCACCAGCAGAGCACAGGACAGAGATACGCAGTATTTT. It is translated as CATSRAQDRDTQYF.

The chain recombines TRBV30 with TRBJ1-2; the D is unclear. Trimming took 0 bases from V and 9 from J, leaving 20 bases between them. Germline CDR1 is GTSNPN and CDR2 is SVGIG (reference sequence). This CDR3 region has 15 residues. The CDR3 here is CAWSVRGRRFESYTF. CDR3 coding DNA: TGTGCCTGGAGTGTTCGTGGACGGAGGTTTGAGAGCTACACCTTC. The complete variable domain, with remaining parts taken from reference TRBV30 and TRBJ1-2, reads SQTIHQWPATLVQPVGSPLSLECTVEGTSNPNLYWYRQAAGRGLQLLFYSVGIGQISSEVPQNLSASRPQDRQFILSSKKLLLSDSGFYLCAWSVRGRRFESYTFGSGTRLTVV.

The V gene is TRBV10-3, the J gene TRBJ2-3; perhaps TRBD2 as D (7 bases). CDR1 is ENHRY, CDR2 SYGVKD, per germline. The CDR3 covers 19 residues. Deletions cut 4 bases from V and 2 bases from J, with 25 bases between. Here the CDR3 DNA reads TGTGCCATCAGTGTTTGGGGAGGGGGGGCTGGATCGGTCACAGATACGCAGTATTTT. Translating it yields CAISVWGGGAGSVTDTQYF.

This clone was detected only once. The genes are TRBV21-1 and TRBJ1-5. TRBV21-1 is annotated as a pseudogene. This CDR3 contains 10 residues. The CDR3 nucleotides read TGTGCCAGCACACGGGGGACCCAGCATTTT. As protein: CASTRGTQHF.

V and J are TRBV7-8 and TRBJ1-5; no clear D. The CDR3 consists of 16 residues. V lost 1 base, J lost 6 bases, and 16 bases lay in between. Germline V CDR1 and CDR2: SGHVS, FQNEAQ. The DNA of the CDR3 is TGTGCCAGCAGCTTAGGGGGAGAGGGTAAGGGTCAGCCCCAGCATTTT. The encoded protein is CASSLGGEGKGQPQHF.

This chain connects TRBV12-3 or TRBV12-4 to TRBJ2-1; D uncertain. V lost 4 bases to trimming and J lost 6 bases, with 10 bases between them. The CDR3 sequence is 13 residues long. CDR3 in DNA: TGTGCCAGCAGTTCGGCCCCGGGCAATGAGCAGTTCTTC. Protein product: CASSSAPGNEQFF.

This chain connects TRBV10-3 to TRBJ2-2; 13 bases are a match to TRBD2. Germline CDR1 is ENHRY and CDR2 is SYGVKD. Trimming took 3 bases from V and 0 from J; bases not matched to a gene: 10. The CDR3 is 20 amino acids. The CDR3: CAISDPQGLAGRTNTGELFF. CDR3 in DNA: TGTGCCATCAGTGACCCCCAGGGACTAGCGGGACGAACGAACACCGGGGAGCTGTTTTTT.

V is TRBV7-9 and J is TRBJ2-3; 13 bases line up with TRBD2. This CDR3 has 18 residues. Trimming removed 6 bases from V and 2 bases from J; junction bases left unmatched: 11. Germline V lookup: CDR1 SEHNR, CDR2 FQNEAQ (reference sequence). The CDR3 reads CASRSSYGTSGITDTQYF. CDR3 in DNA: TGTGCCAGCAGGTCTTCATACGGGACTAGCGGGATCACAGATACGCAGTATTTT.

This CDR3 reads CASGPQTKTGYSNQPQHF. For the CDR3, the DNA is TGTGCCAGCGGTCCCCAGACAAAAACAGGGTATAGCAATCAGCCCCAGCATTTT. This chain joins TRBV7-2 and TRBJ1-5; D might be TRBD1 (6 bases). This CDR3 has 18 residues. Germline values: CDR1 SGHTA, CDR2 FQGNSA. V was clipped by 8 bases and J by 0 bases, with 23 bases between them. Full variable domain (missing parts from reference TRBV7-2 and TRBJ1-5): GAGVSQSPSNKVTEKGKDVELRCDPISGHTALYWYRQSLGQGLEFLIYFQGNSAPDKSGLPSDRFSAERTGGSVSTLTIQRTQQEDSAVYLCASGPQTKTGYSNQPQHFGDGTRLSIL.

This chain uses TRBV30 with TRBJ1-2, with D unclear. Germline CDR1 is GTSNPN and CDR2 is SVGIG (reference sequence). Trimming left V 0 bases short and J 4 bases short, with 6 bases between. The CDR3 is 12 amino acids. The CDR3 sequence is CAWSVLGYGYTF. The CDR3 nucleotides are TGTGCCTGGAGTGTACTTGGCTATGGCTACACCTTC.

This clone came up a few times. The CDR3 DNA is TGTGCCAGCAGCAAAGGTGGAGACAGACTTCGCACTGAAGCTTTCTTT. Translated, it gives CASSKGGDRLRTEAFF. This chain joins TRBV21-1 and TRBJ1-1; TRBD1 is the table's D call, not checked against the DNA. TRBV21-1 is shown as a pseudogene. CDR3 length: 16 amino acids.

V usage is TRBV6-5 and J usage is TRBJ1-3; the D is unclear. Germline-derived CDR1 and CDR2 are MNHEY and SVGAGI. The CDR3 runs to 15 residues. Trimming took off 5 bases at V and 3 bases at J, with 14 bases between the two ends. For the CDR3, the DNA is TGTGCCAGCAGTCCCGTTGGGCAGTTTGGAAACACCATATATTTT. Its protein product is CASSPVGQFGNTIYF.

The chain links TRBV6-5 to TRBJ2-1; 7 positions match TRBD2. V shed 4 bases and J 6 bases; nucleotides not matched to a gene: 6. Germline values: CDR1 MNHEY, CDR2 SVGAGI. The CDR3 contains 14 residues. The CDR3: CASSSGGPSNEQFF. CDR3 in DNA: TGTGCCAGCAGTTCGGGGGGTCCCTCCAATGAGCAGTTCTTC.

The V gene is TRBV3-1 (or the pseudogene TRBV3-2), the J gene TRBJ2-1; D not certain. The CDR3 sequence is 17 residues long. CDR1 is LGHDT, CDR2 YNNKEL, per germline (reference sequence). The germline V and J ends were trimmed by 0 bases and 3 bases, with 15 bases remaining between them. As DNA, the CDR3 is TGTGCCAGCAGCCAAGATTCCCGAGCTATCCACTACAATGAGCAGTTCTTC. Translated, it gives CASSQDSRAIHYNEQFF.